The subject of this entry is one T cell receptor (beta chain). Its antigen is unidentified. Positive CCR7 selection of CD45RO-negative cells yielded the naive CD8 cells, and terminally differentiated effector memory CD45RA+ cells were excluded. These data are taken from a study of shared clonotypes between healthy human individuals. Regarding the study as a whole: The diversity represented, both genetic and in exposure history, was limited by few donors. When compared with the clonotypes that were shared by all four sorted-subset donors, the non-shared clonotypes turned out to have lower generation probabilities.

Genomic DNA belonging to each subset was distributed in equal measure over several immunoSEQ plates. Sequencing used immunoSEQ multiplex PCR; TCRdb keeps in-frame clones, though not all of them. Of about 2.1 million clones in the sample, about 93% are singletons; the top ten hold about 1.8%. The V gene's germline CDR1 is SGHVS and CDR2 FQNEAQ. Trimming took 4 bases from V and 0 from J, leaving 8 bases between them. CDR3 length: 14 residues. Sequenced material: naive CD8+ T cells from PBMCs. This clonotype was sampled from a man aged 18 to 35 in good health. Some clones in this sample may be carry-over from other donors' samples. The chain links TRBV7-8 to TRBJ2-3; a weak D match, TRBD2 (6 bases). The CDR3 DNA is TGTGCCAGCAGCTCAACTAGCAGCACAGATACGCAGTATTTT. Amino acids: CASSSTSSTDTQYF.